This T cell receptor beta chain was sequenced in a study of T cells in Graves' hyperthyroidism and ophthalmopathy (dated by TCRdb to about 2019). In terms of the full investigation: Peripheral blood samples were taken at the time of initial diagnosis, prior to any treatment. A discovery cohort of around 98 patients, approximately 44 with Graves' ophthalmopathy and about 60 with stable Graves' hyperthyroidism, was used to find distinguishing TCR V-J signatures. Prospective prediction of ophthalmopathy was tested in an independent validation cohort consisting of 18 hyperthyroidism patients and around 16 patients who later progressed to ophthalmopathy. The approximately 100 discovery patients were divided at random into training and test sets in a 7:3 ratio. In addition, the study compared T-cell repertoires in thyroid tissue and in blood from five to seven Graves' hyperthyroidism patients. After sampling, hyperthyroidism patients received methimazole starting at 30 mg daily, and ophthalmopathy patients received high-dose intravenous methylprednisolone. According to the paper, TCR Vbeta CDR3 sequencing was carried out on 135 peripheral blood samples, which came from under 50 ophthalmopathy, around 74 hyperthyroidism and 17 progressor patients. Overall study results and their limits: In cross-validation, a model built on a 13 V-J signature told ophthalmopathy apart from stable hyperthyroidism with 85% to 90% sensitivity and around 81% specificity, and in testing the same model reached 80%/75%. No statistical method was used to fix the sample size in advance, and group allocation was not hidden from the investigators. During validation, the model predicted progression to ophthalmopathy a median of around 6 months ahead of onset, with around 71% sensitivity and 72.22% specificity. Most expanded thyroid clonotypes (frequency above 0.001) were also found in blood, which suggests that blood repertoires may mirror thyroid immune responses.

This clonotype was seen repeatedly, ten times or more. This receptor's antigen is unknown. Qualities for individual bases were not recorded, and no much larger clone is one base off. Stable Graves' hyperthyroidism was defined as no progression to ophthalmopathy during 18 months of follow-up. The hyperthyroidism patients were between 18 and 65 years old and newly diagnosed, with a disease duration of less than 2 months. Patients with uncontrolled infections, other autoimmune diseases, pregnancy or lactation were excluded. Diagnoses were based on clinical symptoms, serum thyroxine and TRAb, thyroid ultrasound and orbital computed tomography. PBMCs were isolated from about 10 ml of fresh peripheral blood by Ficoll-Paque density gradient centrifugation. Total RNA was extracted with Trizol reagent, and quality was checked on an Agilent 2100 Bioanalyzer. Unmatched junction bases come to 10, with V trimmed by 4 bases and J by 8 bases. CDR1 and CDR2 are read off the germline V gene (reference sequence) as LGHDT and YNNKEL. The CDR3 contains 14 residues, cysteine and phenylalanine counted. The only DNA kept is the CDR3, 42 bases in frame from the first base.

Amplification of TCR beta CDR3 regions was carried out from RNA transcripts. For the first round of RT-PCR on the TCR CDR3, the HTBI primer set was used together with the Qiagen OneStep RT-PCR kit. The libraries were constructed in a second round of multiplex PCR and then size-selected and purified. The libraries were sequenced on an Illumina HiSeq2000 using paired-end 100 bp reads. The published analysis was carried out like this. SOAPnuke was used to process the raw data, throwing out any read that contained adapters or uncalled bases, had a mean Phred below 15, or lacked an exact constant-primer or identifier match. COPE v1.2.5 was used to merge the high-quality paired reads, and each unique nucleotide sequence was defined as a clonotype. MiTCR v1.1 was used to align clonotypes to the IMGT TRBV, TRBD and TRBJ reference segments. The analysis was restricted to V-J combinations with a frequency above 0.0001, which together covered 99.2% of the repertoires. The TCS score was defined as the ratio of F50 (clonal expansion) to E x V (chaos), calculated using BLOSUM62-based TCRdist between CDR3 peptides within each V-J. Welch's t-statistics and random forest reduced fewer than 550 V-J features to 10 to 15, which were used in a naive Bayes classifier (R e1071). In-frame beta chains were kept once TCRdb had trimmed the public reads at Q25 with fastp and called clones with MiXCR. Rows merge per CDR3 protein into single entries with the most common DNA and genes. In this record, the V and J calls reflect TCRdb's handling and not the investigators' own analysis. For this sample there are a few hundred thousand distinct CDR3 sequences; approximately 25% appear just once. The leading ten clones occupy less than 75% of the sample.

The chain uses TRBV3-1 and TRBJ1-1; 7 bases in the middle match TRBD1. Sample: blood. The receptor's source is a man over 45 with Graves' hyperthyroidism. The DNA reads as follows: TGTGCCAGCAGCCGGCAGGGGGGGTTCTCAGAAGCTTTCTTT. It specifies CASSRQGGFSEAFF.